This is a list of T cell receptor beta chains from one sample in a study of shared clonotypes between healthy human individuals. Only in-frame clones appear in the TCRdb table, and some are missing; sequencing was by immunoSEQ multiplex PCR. The sample has some 1 million clones, roughly 75% seen once. What was sequenced was memory CD4+ T cells sorted from blood. All receptors come from a man between 18 and 35 years old in good health. Each CDR3 is given with its conserved first and last residue. The D gene is left open where the match is weak. Not all rows give a size; the values are once, few, many and, for expanded clones, a class.

J: TRBJ2-2
size: NA
length: 14
V: TRBV10-3
D: NA
CDR3: CAISGTTLTGELFF
DNA: TGTGCCATCAGTGGGACCACTCTCACCGGGGAGCTGTTTTTT

J: TRBJ1-1
size: NA
length: 13
V: TRBV7-2
D: NA
CDR3: CASSSVGTPTTFF
DNA: TGTGCCAGCAGCTCAGTCGGGACTCCGACGACTTTCTTT

J: TRBJ2-3
size: few
length: 15
V: TRBV5-6
D: NA
CDR3: CASSLGAGTTDTQYF
DNA: TGTGCCAGCAGCTTGGGGGCGGGGACCACAGATACGCAGTATTTT

J: TRBJ1-6
size: NA
length: 17
V: TRBV7-2
D: NA
CDR3: CASSLDRPSTYNSPLHF
DNA: TGTGCCAGCAGCTTAGACCGGCCGAGTACCTATAATTCACCCCTCCACTTT

J: TRBJ2-5
size: NA
length: 13
V: TRBV5-1
D: NA
CDR3: CASSGDYGETQYF
DNA: TGCGCCAGCAGCGGAGACTATGGGGAGACCCAGTACTTC

J: TRBJ2-5
size: NA
length: 13
V: TRBV10-1
D: TRBD2
CDR3: CATPTGAGETQYF
DNA: TGCGCCACCCCGACCGGAGCGGGGGAGACCCAGTACTTC

J: TRBJ2-7
size: NA
length: 14
V: TRBV2
D: TRBD2
CDR3: CASSTGLAGYEQYF
DNA: TGTGCCAGCAGTACCGGACTAGCGGGGTACGAGCAGTACTTC

J: TRBJ1-3
size: NA
length: 13
V: TRBV7-8
D: NA
CDR3: CASSSRSGNTIYF
DNA: TGTGCCAGCAGCTCAAGGTCCGGAAACACCATATATTTT

J: TRBJ1-1
size: NA
length: 16
V: TRBV2
D: NA
CDR3: CAIFPGSNRGNTEAFF
DNA: TGTGCCATCTTTCCGGGTTCTAACAGAGGGAACACTGAAGCTTTCTTT

J: TRBJ1-5
size: NA
length: 14
V: TRBV30
D: NA
CDR3: CAWSVGGRNQPQHF
DNA: TGTGCCTGGAGTGTAGGGGGGAGGAATCAGCCCCAGCATTTT

J: TRBJ2-2
size: NA
length: 18
V: TRBV13
D: NA
CDR3: CASSLYGWPRSDTGELFF
DNA: TGTGCCAGCAGCCTCTACGGGTGGCCCAGGTCGGACACCGGGGAGCTGTTTTTT

J: TRBJ2-7
size: NA
length: 12
V: TRBV18
D: TRBD2
CDR3: CASSLLAVEQYF
DNA: TGTGCCAGCTCACTACTAGCGGTCGAGCAGTACTTC

J: TRBJ1-6
size: NA
length: 14
V: TRBV5-1
D: NA
CDR3: CASSLEQGNSPLHF
DNA: TGCGCCAGCAGCTTGGAGCAGGGTAATTCACCCCTCCACTTT

J: TRBJ2-3
size: NA
length: 14
V: TRBV6-1
D: TRBD1
CDR3: CAGGQGSFTDTQYF
DNA: TGTGCCGGTGGACAGGGATCGTTCACAGATACGCAGTATTTT

J: TRBJ2-1
size: few
length: 14
V: TRBV19
D: NA
CDR3: CASSIERVTNEQFF
DNA: TGTGCCAGTAGTATCGAGCGGGTTACCAATGAGCAGTTCTTC

J: TRBJ1-5
size: NA
length: 15
V: TRBV2
D: NA
CDR3: CASSGLLTGYQPQHF
DNA: TGTGCCAGCAGTGGTTTACTGACAGGATATCAGCCCCAGCATTTT

J: TRBJ1-2
size: NA
length: 13
V: TRBV11-2
D: NA
CDR3: CASSVDINYGYTF
DNA: TGTGCCAGCAGCGTTGACATAAACTATGGCTACACCTTC